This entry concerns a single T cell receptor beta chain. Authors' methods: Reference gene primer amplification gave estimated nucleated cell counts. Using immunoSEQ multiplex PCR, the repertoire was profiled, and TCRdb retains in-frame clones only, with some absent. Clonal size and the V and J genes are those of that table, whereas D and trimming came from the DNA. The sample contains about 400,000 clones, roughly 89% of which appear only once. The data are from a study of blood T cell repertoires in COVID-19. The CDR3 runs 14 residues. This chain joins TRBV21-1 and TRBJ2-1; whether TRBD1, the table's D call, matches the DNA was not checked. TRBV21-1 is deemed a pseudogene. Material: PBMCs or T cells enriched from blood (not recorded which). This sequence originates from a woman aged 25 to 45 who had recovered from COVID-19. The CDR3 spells CASRAGTVDNEQFF. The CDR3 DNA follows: TGTGCCAGCAGGGCCGGGACAGTTGACAATGAGCAGTTCTTC.